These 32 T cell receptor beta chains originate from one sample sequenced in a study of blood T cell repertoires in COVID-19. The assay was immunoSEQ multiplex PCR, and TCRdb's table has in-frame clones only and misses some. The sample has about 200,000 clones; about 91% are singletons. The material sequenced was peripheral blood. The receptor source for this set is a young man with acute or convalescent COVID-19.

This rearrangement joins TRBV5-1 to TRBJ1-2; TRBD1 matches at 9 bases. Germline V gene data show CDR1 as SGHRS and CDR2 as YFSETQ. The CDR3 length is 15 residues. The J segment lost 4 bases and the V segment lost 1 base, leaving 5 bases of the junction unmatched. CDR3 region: CASSLRDRDAYGYTF. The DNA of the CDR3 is TGCGCCAGCAGCTTGAGGGACAGGGACGCCTATGGCTACACCTTC.

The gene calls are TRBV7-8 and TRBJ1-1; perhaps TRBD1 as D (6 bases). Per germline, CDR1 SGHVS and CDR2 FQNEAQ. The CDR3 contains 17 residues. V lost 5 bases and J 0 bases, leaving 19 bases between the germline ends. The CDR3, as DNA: TGTGCCAGCAGCCCCTACTCGGGTACAGGGATGAACACTGAAGCTTTCTTT. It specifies CASSPYSGTGMNTEAFF.

The CDR3 bases are TGTGCCAGCAGCTTAACTGAGGGGGCTGGGACCCAGTACTTC. Translated: CASSLTEGAGTQYF. This chain connects TRBV7-3 to TRBJ2-5; 7 bases agree with TRBD1. Germline-derived CDR1 and CDR2 are SGHTA and FQGTGA. CDR3 length: 14 amino acids. V was clipped by 0 bases and J by 7 bases; unmatched bases: 5.

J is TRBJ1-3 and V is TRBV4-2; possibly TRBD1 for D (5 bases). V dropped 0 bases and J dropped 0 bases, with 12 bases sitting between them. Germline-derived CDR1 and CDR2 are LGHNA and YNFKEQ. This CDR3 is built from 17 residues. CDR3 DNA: TGTGCCAGCAGCCAAGATCTCGGGGGGTCCTCTGGAAACACCATATATTTT. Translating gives CASSQDLGGSSGNTIYF.

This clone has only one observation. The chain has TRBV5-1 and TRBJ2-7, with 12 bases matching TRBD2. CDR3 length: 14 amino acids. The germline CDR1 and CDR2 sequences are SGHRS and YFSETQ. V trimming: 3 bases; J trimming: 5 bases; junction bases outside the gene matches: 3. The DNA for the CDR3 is TGCGCCAGCAGCTCTAGCGGGAGGGCCCACGAGCAGTACTTC. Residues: CASSSSGRAHEQYF.

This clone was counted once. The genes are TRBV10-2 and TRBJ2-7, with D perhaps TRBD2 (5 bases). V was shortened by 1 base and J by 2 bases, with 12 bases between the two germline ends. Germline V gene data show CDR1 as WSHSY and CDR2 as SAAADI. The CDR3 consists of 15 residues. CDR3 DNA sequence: TGCGCCAGCAGTGAGTTTTGGGGAGCCCCCTACGAGCAGTACTTC. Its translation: CASSEFWGAPYEQYF.

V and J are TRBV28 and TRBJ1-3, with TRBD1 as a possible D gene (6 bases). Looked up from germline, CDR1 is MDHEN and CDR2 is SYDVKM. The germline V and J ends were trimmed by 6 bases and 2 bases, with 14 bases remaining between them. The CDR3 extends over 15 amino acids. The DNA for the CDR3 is TGTGCCAGCAGCCCTTCAGGGGTAACTGGAAACACCATATATTTT. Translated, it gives CASSPSGVTGNTIYF.

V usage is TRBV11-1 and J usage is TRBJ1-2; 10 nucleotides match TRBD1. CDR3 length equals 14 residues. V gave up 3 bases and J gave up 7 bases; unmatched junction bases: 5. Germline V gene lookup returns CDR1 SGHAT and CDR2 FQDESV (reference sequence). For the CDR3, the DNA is TGTGCCAGCAGCTTTACCGGGACAGGGGCTGGCTACACCTTC. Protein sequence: CASSFTGTGAGYTF.

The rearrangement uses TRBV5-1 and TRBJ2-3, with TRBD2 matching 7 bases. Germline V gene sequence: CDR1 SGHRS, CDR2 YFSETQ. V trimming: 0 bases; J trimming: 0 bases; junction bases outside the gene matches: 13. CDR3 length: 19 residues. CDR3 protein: CASSLVGLAEAPSTDTQYF. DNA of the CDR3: TGCGCCAGCAGCTTGGTAGGCCTAGCGGAAGCACCTAGCACAGATACGCAGTATTTT.

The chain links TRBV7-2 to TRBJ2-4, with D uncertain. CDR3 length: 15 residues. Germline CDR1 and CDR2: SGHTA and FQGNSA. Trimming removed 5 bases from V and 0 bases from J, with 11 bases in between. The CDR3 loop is CASSQPVAAKNIQYF. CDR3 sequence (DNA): TGTGCCAGCAGCCAACCAGTCGCAGCCAAAAACATTCAGTACTTC.

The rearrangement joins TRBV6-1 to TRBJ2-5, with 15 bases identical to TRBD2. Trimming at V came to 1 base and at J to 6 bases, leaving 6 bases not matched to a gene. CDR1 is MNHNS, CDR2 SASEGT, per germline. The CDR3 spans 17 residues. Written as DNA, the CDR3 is TGTGCCAGCAGTGAAGTAGGACTAGCGGGAGGGTGGCAGACCCAGTACTTC. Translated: CASSEVGLAGGWQTQYF.

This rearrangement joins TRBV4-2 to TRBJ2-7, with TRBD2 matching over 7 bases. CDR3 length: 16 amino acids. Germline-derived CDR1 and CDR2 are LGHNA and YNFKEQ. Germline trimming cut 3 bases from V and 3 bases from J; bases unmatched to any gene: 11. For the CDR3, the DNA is TGTGCCAGCAGCCAGGGGTGGGAAGCGGGGAACTACGAGCAGTACTTC. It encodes CASSQGWEAGNYEQYF.

The CDR3, as DNA: TGTGCCAGCAGCCTAATACTAGCGGGGGCCAACGGGGATACGCAGTATTTT. Its translation is CASSLILAGANGDTQYF. The chain carries TRBV3-1 (or the pseudogene TRBV3-2) and TRBJ2-3, with 11 nucleotides matching TRBD2. Losses at the gene ends were 4 bases for V and 6 bases for J; bases not matched to a gene: 12. Germline values: CDR1 LGHDT, CDR2 YNNKEL (reference sequence). The length of the CDR3 is 17 residues.

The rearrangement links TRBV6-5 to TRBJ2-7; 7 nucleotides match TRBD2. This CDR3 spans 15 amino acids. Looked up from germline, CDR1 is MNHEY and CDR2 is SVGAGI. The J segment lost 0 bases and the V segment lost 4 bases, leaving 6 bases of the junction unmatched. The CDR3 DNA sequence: TGTGCCAGCAGTTGGACCGGGACTATCTCCTACGAGCAGTACTTC. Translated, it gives CASSWTGTISYEQYF.

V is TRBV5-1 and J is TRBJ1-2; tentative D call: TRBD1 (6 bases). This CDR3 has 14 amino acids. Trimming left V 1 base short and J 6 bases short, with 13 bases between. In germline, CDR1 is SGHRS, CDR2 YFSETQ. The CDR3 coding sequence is TGCGCCAGCAGCTTGACAGGGAATAATAATGGCTACACCTTC. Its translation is CASSLTGNNNGYTF.

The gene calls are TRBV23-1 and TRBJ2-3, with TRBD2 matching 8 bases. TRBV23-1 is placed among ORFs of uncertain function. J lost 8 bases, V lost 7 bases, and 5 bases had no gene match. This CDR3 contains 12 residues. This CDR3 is CASIGAGVTQYF. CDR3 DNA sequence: TGCGCCAGCATCGGAGCGGGGGTTACGCAGTATTTT.

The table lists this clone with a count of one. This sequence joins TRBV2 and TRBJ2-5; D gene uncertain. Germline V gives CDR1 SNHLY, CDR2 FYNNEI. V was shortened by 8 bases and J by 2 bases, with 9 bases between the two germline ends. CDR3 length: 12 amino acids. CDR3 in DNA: TGTGCCAGCGCCGGAGTTCAAGAGACCCAGTACTTC. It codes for CASAGVQETQYF.

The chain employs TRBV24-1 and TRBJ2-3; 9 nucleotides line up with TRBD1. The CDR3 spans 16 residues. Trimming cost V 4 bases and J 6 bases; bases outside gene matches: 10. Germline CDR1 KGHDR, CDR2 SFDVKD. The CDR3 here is CATSDRGQGGVDTQYF. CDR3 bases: TGTGCCACCAGTGACCGGGGACAGGGAGGAGTGGATACGCAGTATTTT.

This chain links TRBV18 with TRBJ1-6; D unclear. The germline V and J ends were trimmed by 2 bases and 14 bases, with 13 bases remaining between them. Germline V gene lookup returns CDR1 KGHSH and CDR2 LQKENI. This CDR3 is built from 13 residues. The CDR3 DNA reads TGTGCCAGCTCACCAAAGGAGGGATCCACCCTCCACTTT. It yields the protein CASSPKEGSTLHF.

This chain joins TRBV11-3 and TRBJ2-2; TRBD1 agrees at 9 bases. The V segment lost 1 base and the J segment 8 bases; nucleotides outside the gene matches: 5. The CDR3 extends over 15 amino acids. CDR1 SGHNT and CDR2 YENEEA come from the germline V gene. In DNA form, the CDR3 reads TGTGCCAGCAGCTTAGCAGGACAGGGGAAAGGGGAGCTGTTTTTT. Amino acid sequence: CASSLAGQGKGELFF.

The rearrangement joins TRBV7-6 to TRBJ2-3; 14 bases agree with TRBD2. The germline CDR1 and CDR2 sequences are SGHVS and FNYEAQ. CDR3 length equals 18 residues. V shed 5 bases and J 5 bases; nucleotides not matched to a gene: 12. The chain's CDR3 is CASSQGLAGATSEDTQYF. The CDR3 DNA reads TGTGCCAGCAGCCAGGGACTAGCGGGGGCAACGAGCGAAGATACGCAGTATTTT.

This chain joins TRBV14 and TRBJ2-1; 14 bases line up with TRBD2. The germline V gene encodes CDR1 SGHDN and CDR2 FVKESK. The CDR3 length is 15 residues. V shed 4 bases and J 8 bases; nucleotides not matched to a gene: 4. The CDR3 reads CASSPGLAGVDEQFF. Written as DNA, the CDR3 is TGTGCCAGCAGCCCGGGACTAGCGGGGGTGGATGAGCAGTTCTTC.

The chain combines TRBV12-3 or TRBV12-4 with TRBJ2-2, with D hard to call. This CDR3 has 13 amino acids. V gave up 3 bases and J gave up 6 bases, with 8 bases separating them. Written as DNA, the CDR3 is TGTGCCAGCAGTTTGGTACGAGCCGGGGAGCTGTTTTTT. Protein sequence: CASSLVRAGELFF.

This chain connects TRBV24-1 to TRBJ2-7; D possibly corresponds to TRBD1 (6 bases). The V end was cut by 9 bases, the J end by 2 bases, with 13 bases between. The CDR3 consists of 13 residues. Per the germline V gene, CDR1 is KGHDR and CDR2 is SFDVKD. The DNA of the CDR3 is TGTGCCACCGAAGGCAGGGGCCCCTACGAGCAGTACTTC. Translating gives CATEGRGPYEQYF.

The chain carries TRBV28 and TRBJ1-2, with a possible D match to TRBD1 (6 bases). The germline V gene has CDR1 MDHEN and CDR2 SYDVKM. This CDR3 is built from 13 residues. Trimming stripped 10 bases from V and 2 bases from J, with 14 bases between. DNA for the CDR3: TGTGCCATTCTCCAGGGGAAAAACTATGGCTACACCTTC. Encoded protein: CAILQGKNYGYTF.

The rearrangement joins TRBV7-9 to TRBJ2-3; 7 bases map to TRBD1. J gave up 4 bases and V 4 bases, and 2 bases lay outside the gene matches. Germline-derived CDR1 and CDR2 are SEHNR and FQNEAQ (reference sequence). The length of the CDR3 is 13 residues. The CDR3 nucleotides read TGTGCCAGCAGCTCCACAGGGGCAGATACGCAGTATTTT. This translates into CASSSTGADTQYF.

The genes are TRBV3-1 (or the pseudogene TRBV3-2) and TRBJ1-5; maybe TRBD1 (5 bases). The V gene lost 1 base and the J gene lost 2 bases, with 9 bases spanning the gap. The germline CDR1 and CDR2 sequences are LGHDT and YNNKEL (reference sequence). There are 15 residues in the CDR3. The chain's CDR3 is CASSQGWGGNQPQHF. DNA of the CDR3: TGTGCCAGCAGCCAAGGCTGGGGCGGCAATCAGCCCCAGCATTTT.

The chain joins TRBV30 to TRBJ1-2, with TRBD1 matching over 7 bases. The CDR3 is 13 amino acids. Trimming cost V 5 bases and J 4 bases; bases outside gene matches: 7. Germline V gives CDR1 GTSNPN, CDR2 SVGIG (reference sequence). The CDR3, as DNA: TGTGCCTGGGCCGTCCAGGGGGGCTATGGCTACACCTTC. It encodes CAWAVQGGYGYTF.

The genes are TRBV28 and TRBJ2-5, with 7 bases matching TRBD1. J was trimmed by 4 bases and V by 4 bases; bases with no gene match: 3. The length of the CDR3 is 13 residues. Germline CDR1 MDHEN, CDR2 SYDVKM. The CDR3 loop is CASSSGTAETQYF. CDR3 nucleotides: TGTGCCAGCAGTTCGGGGACAGCAGAGACCCAGTACTTC.

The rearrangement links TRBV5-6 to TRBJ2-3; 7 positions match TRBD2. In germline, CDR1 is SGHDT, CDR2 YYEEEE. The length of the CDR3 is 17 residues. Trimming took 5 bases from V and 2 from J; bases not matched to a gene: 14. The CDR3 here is CASRLREPLLFTDTQYF. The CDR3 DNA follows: TGTGCCAGCAGATTGCGGGAGCCGCTCCTCTTCACAGATACGCAGTATTTT.

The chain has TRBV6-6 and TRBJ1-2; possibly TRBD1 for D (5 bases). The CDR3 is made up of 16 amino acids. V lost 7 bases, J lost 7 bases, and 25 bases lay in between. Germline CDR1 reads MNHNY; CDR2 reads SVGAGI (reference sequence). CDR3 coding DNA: TGTGCCAGCAACGACCGGGGGTCCGGCCCCAAGAGTGGCTACACCTTC. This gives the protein CASNDRGSGPKSGYTF.

CDR3 loop: CASSLRLADNEQFF. CDR3 in DNA: TGTGCCAGCAGCTTACGACTAGCAGACAATGAGCAGTTCTTC. The rearrangement links TRBV11-2 to TRBJ2-1, with 7 positions matching TRBD2. Germline lookup yields CDR1 SGHAT and CDR2 FQNNGV. V lost 2 bases, J lost 5 bases, and 3 bases stayed unmatched. The CDR3 consists of 14 residues.